The source of this TCR beta chain is a study of metastatic and nonmetastatic thyroid tumors. Study-level points and caveats: Within blood and tumor, benign nodules reportedly had significantly lower TCR beta diversity than malignant thyroid tumors did.

A few counts support this clone. As yet, its antigen is unknown. All patients were untreated before thyroid surgery. Original analysis: The authors used CDR3 differences across clinicopathological groups to build a distant-metastasis classifier for papillary thyroid cancer. MiXCR was used by TCRdb to re-call the PCR reads. TCRdb, not the authors, supplied the V and J calls. This sample yields about 16,000 clones, of which approximately 12% are seen a single time; around 15% belongs to the top ten. V shed 1 base and J 5 bases; nucleotides not matched to a gene: 1. The CDR3 consists of 14 residues. CDR1 and CDR2 from the germline V gene are MNHEY and SMNVEV (reference sequence).

The chain combines TRBV27 with TRBJ1-5; 8 nucleotides match TRBD1. Material: tumor tissue. The receptor was isolated from a female donor with papillary thyroid cancer or a benign thyroid nodule (not recorded which). Some clones in this sample may be carry-over from other donors' samples. The CDR3 bases are TGTGCCAGCAGTTTATACAGGGGGGATCAGCCCCAGCATTTT. Its translation: CASSLYRGDQPQHF.